The clone carrying this TCR beta chain was found once. This entry belongs to a study of blood T cell repertoires in COVID-19. TCRdb's copy holds only in-frame clones and misses some; the assay was immunoSEQ multiplex PCR. The data show about 230,000 clones, roughly 83% seen once. The ends were cut back, 8 bases at V and 3 bases at J, with 10 bases in the middle. Germline loops: CDR1 SNHLY, CDR2 FYNNEI. This CDR3 spans 12 amino acids. This TCR was sampled from a middle-aged man with acute or convalescent COVID-19. V and J are TRBV2 and TRBJ2-5; a weak D match, TRBD2 (5 bases). Material: peripheral blood. In nucleotides, the CDR3 is TGTGCCAGCGATAGGACTGAAGAGACCCAGTACTTC. This codes for CASDRTEETQYF.